The rows below give T cell receptor beta chains drawn from one sample of a study of Graves' ophthalmopathy and Graves' hyperthyroidism. TCRdb passed the multiplex PCR reads through MiXCR, listing each CDR3 protein once. Found here are some 1.1 million distinct CDR3 sequences, about two fifths of them singletons; the top ten hold around 10%. The specimen was peripheral blood or thyroid tissue (not recorded which). These receptors were obtained from an adult man with Graves' hyperthyroidism. CDR3s include the opening cysteine and the closing phenylalanine or tryptophan. Fields, in order: V gene, D gene, clone size, J gene, CDR3 protein, CDR3 DNA. D genes are given only for firm matches. The size of a clone is reported for some rows only, either as once, few or many, or as a class for expanded clones.

>TRBV9|-|many|TRBJ1-5
CASSVAADNQPQHF
TGTGCCAGCAGCGTAGCGGCAGATAATCAGCCCCAGCATTTT
>TRBV12-3/TRBV12-4|TRBD2|few|TRBJ2-2
CASRPPAGATGELFF
TGTGCCAGCAGACCACCAGCGGGGGCCACGGGGGAGCTGTTTTTT
>TRBV16|-|-|TRBJ1-4
CASSQSMGATNEKLFF
TGTGCCAGCAGCCAATCGATGGGAGCAACTAATGAAAAACTGTTTTTT
>TRBV7-2|TRBD1|-|TRBJ2-7
CASSQQGTGVYEQYF
TGTGCCAGCAGTCAACAGGGGACAGGGGTCTACGAGCAGTACTTC
>TRBV7-2|TRBD1|many|TRBJ2-7
CASSSPTDREVVYEQYF
TGTGCCAGCAGCTCCCCTACCGACAGGGAAGTAGTCTACGAGCAGTACTTC
>TRBV20-1|TRBD2|few|TRBJ2-5
CSAFTSGRAVFFRETQYF
TGCAGTGCTTTTACTAGCGGGAGGGCCGTCTTCTTTAGAGAGACCCAGTACTTC
>TRBV7-2|-|many|TRBJ2-7
CASSPEGRENYEQYF
TGTGCCAGCAGCCCGGAGGGAAGGGAAAACTACGAGCAGTACTTC
>TRBV3-1|TRBD1|-|TRBJ2-7
CASSPTGFGEQYF
TGTGCCAGCAGCCCGACAGGGTTCGGCGAGCAGTACTTC
>TRBV29-1|-|many|TRBJ2-5
CSVHRETQYF
TGCAGCGTACACAGGGAGACCCAGTACTTC
>TRBV11-2|TRBD2|-|TRBJ2-2
CASSLVSSGGELFF
TGTGCCAGCAGCTTAGTGTCTAGCGGCGGGGAGCTGTTTTTT
>TRBV25-1|-|many|TRBJ2-6
CASSQFSGANVLTF
TGTGCCAGCAGTCAATTCTCTGGGGCCAACGTCCTGACTTTC
>TRBV9|-|many|TRBJ1-5
CASSVVQAENQPQHF
TGTGCCAGCAGCGTAGTTCAGGCGGAGAATCAGCCCCAGCATTTT
>TRBV9|-|many|TRBJ2-5
CASSVGERRETQYF
TGTGCCAGCAGCGTAGGGGAGAGGCGAGAGACCCAGTACTTC
>TRBV7-2|TRBD1|-|TRBJ1-1
CASSFLGGLSTEAFF
TGTGCCAGCAGCTTTCTAGGGGGCTTGAGCACTGAAGCTTTCTTT
>TRBV5-5|TRBD1|many|TRBJ2-7
CASSLAVSGTGPYEQYF
TGTGCCAGCAGCTTGGCCGTGAGCGGGACAGGGCCCTACGAGCAGTACTTC
>TRBV7-9|-|many|TRBJ2-2
CASSRDGNTGELFF
TGTGCCAGCAGCCGCGATGGTAACACCGGGGAGCTGTTTTTT
>TRBV20-1|-|many|TRBJ1-1
CSAREARRVNTEAFF
TGCAGTGCTAGAGAGGCCAGGCGAGTGAACACTGAAGCTTTCTTT
>TRBV7-2|-|many|TRBJ1-6
CASSSGLQGNSPLHF
TGTGCCAGCAGCTCGGGGCTCCAAGGAAATTCACCCCTCCACTTT
>TRBV12-3/TRBV12-4|-|many|TRBJ2-5
CASRASSETQYF
TGTGCCAGCAGGGCGTCCTCGGAGACCCAGTACTTC
>TRBV4-3|TRBD1|-|TRBJ1-4
CASSQAGQGGNEKLFF
TGCGCCAGCAGCCAAGCGGGACAGGGTGGTAATGAAAAACTGTTTTTT
>TRBV7-8|-|many|TRBJ1-2
CASSQASNYGYTF
TGTGCCAGCAGCCAAGCCTCTAACTATGGCTACACCTTC
>TRBV10-3|TRBD1|many|TRBJ2-7
CAISGAVGQENSYEQYF
TGTGCCATCAGTGGGGCCGTAGGACAGGAGAACTCCTACGAGCAGTACTTC
>TRBV12-3/TRBV12-4|TRBD2|-|TRBJ2-5
CASSLAGVLETQYF
TGTGCCAGCAGCCTAGCGGGGGTCTTAGAGACCCAGTACTTC
>TRBV7-9|TRBD1|many|TRBJ1-6
CASSFPGSGGNSPLHF
TGTGCCAGCAGCTTTCCTGGTTCAGGGGGTAATTCACCCCTCCACTTT
>TRBV9|-|many|TRBJ1-1
CASSAGLGEAFF
TGTGCCAGCAGCGCCGGCCTTGGTGAAGCTTTCTTT
>TRBV7-3|-|many|TRBJ2-7
CASSLFPLDYEQYF
TGTGCCAGCAGCTTATTCCCCCTAGACTACGAGCAGTACTTC
>TRBV12-3/TRBV12-4|TRBD1|-|TRBJ1-1
CASSLTGGPTEAFF
TGTGCCAGCAGCCTAACAGGGGGCCCCACTGAAGCTTTCTTT
>TRBV5-1|TRBD1|many|TRBJ1-6
CASSSGQVLNSPLHF
TGCGCCAGCAGCTCGGGACAGGTTCTGAATTCACCCCTCCACTTT
>TRBV20-1|-|-|TRBJ2-7
CSANSYSWGEQYF
TGCAGTGCTAACTCCTACAGTTGGGGCGAGCAGTACTTC
>TRBV12-3/TRBV12-4|TRBD1|-|TRBJ1-5
CASTLTGINQPQHF
TGTGCCAGCACTCTGACAGGGATCAATCAGCCCCAGCATTTT
>TRBV19|TRBD1|-|TRBJ1-6
CASSSGTGELSPLHF
TGTGCCAGTAGTAGTGGGACAGGGGAACTGTCACCCCTCCACTTT
>TRBV29-1|-|once|TRBJ1-2
CSFPGPRGQSGYTF
TGCAGCTTCCCGGGTCCCCGTGGGCAGAGCGGCTACACCTTC
>TRBV9|-|many|TRBJ2-7
CASSVEGGLYEQYF
TGTGCCAGCAGCGTTGAGGGAGGCCTCTACGAGCAGTACTTC
>TRBV7-8|-|-|TRBJ2-5
CASNQFRETQYF
TGTGCCAGTAACCAGTTCAGGGAGACCCAGTACTTC
>TRBV9|-|-|TRBJ1-1
CASSVGSAVTEAFF
TGTGCCAGCAGCGTAGGGTCGGCGGTTACTGAAGCTTTCTTT
>TRBV20-1|-|many|TRBJ1-5
CSALGAANQPQHF
TGCAGTGCCTTAGGGGCAGCCAATCAGCCCCAGCATTTT
>TRBV5-6|-|many|TRBJ2-2
CASSLWGLETGELFF
TGTGCCAGCAGCTTGTGGGGCCTTGAGACCGGGGAGCTGTTTTTT
>TRBV20-1|-|many|TRBJ2-2
CSARDQRGGNTGELFF
TGCAGTGCTAGAGACCAAAGGGGCGGGAACACCGGGGAGCTGTTTTTT
>TRBV15|TRBD1|many|TRBJ2-7
CATSRAGTAYEQYF
TGTGCCACCAGCAGAGCAGGGACAGCCTACGAGCAGTACTTC
>TRBV7-9|-|few|TRBJ1-4
CASSSLGWGLITTNEKLFF
TGTGCCAGCAGCTCCCTAGGTTGGGGCCTCATTACAACTAATGAAAAACTGTTTTTT
>TRBV24-1|-|-|TRBJ2-7
CATSDNGRVNEQYF
TGTGCCACCAGTGATAATGGACGGGTGAACGAGCAGTACTTC
>TRBV7-2|-|-|TRBJ2-7
CASTLGVGSSYEQYF
TGTGCCAGCACCCTCGGCGTCGGAAGCTCCTACGAGCAGTACTTC
>TRBV20-1|-|many|TRBJ1-5
CSAHRTVSNQPQHF
TGCAGTGCCCACAGGACAGTCAGCAATCAGCCCCAGCATTTT
>TRBV29-1|TRBD1|-|TRBJ1-1
CSVADRGGTEAFF
TGCAGCGTTGCGGACAGGGGTGGCACTGAAGCTTTCTTT
>TRBV7-2|TRBD1|-|TRBJ1-3
CASSLQGGTGWFGNTIYF
TGTGCCAGCAGCCTACAGGGGGGTACAGGGTGGTTTGGAAACACCATATATTTT
>TRBV10-3|TRBD1|once|TRBJ1-6
CASSTRDSNNSPLHF
TGTGCCAGCAGTACCCGGGACAGCAATAATTCACCCCTCCACTTC
>TRBV14|-|many|TRBJ2-2
CASSRGQLFF
TGTGCCAGCAGCCGGGGGCAGCTGTTTTTT
>TRBV7-9|-|-|TRBJ2-6
CASIPQASGANVLTF
TGTGCCAGCATACCCCAGGCCTCTGGGGCCAACGTCCTGACTTTC
>TRBV5-1|-|few|TRBJ2-5
CASSLDGQYF
TGTGCCAGCAGCTTAGACGGCCAGTACTTC
>TRBV10-3|TRBD1|many|TRBJ1-2
CATTSGGYGYTF
TGTGCCACGACCTCAGGGGGCTATGGCTACACCTTC
>TRBV6-2/TRBV6-3|-|few|TRBJ2-7
CASRLAGARSYEQYF
TGTGCCAGCCGATTGGCGGGGGCCCGCTCCTACGAGCAGTACTTC
>TRBV5-4|TRBD2|-|TRBJ2-2
CASSGTSRLHTGELFF
TGTGCCAGCAGTGGGACTAGCCGCCTACACACCGGGGAGCTGTTTTTT
>TRBV7-8|TRBD1|many|TRBJ2-7
CASSLNTGGHEQYF
TGTGCCAGCAGCCTAAACACAGGGGGCCACGAGCAGTACTTC